Each of the 30 T cell receptor beta chains below was sequenced from the same sample in a study of blood T cell repertoires in COVID-19. The protocol was immunoSEQ multiplex PCR, while the TCRdb copy is restricted to in-frame clones and leaves out a portion. The table includes 390,000 or so clones, roughly 86% detected once. Material: peripheral blood. The origin of the receptors is a woman younger than 45 with COVID-19, enrolled during active disease.

The rearrangement links TRBV20-1 to TRBJ2-7; TRBD2 might be the D (6 bases). The CDR3 is made up of 13 amino acids. V lost 3 bases and J lost 7, with 16 bases in between. Germline lookup yields CDR1 DFQATT and CDR2 SNEGSKA (reference sequence). The CDR3 DNA reads TGCAGTGCTAGTGTCGCGGGGCCCTCAGAGCAGTACTTC. This codes for CSASVAGPSEQYF.

J is TRBJ2-1 and V is TRBV11-2; 8 nucleotides line up with TRBD1. V shed 5 bases, J shed 1 base, and the junction held 7 bases outside the gene matches. The germline CDR1 and CDR2 sequences are SGHAT and FQNNGV. The CDR3 is 16 residues long. CDR3 loop: CASSPGGFWSYNEQFF. The CDR3 region has the DNA TGTGCCAGCAGCCCAGGGGGCTTCTGGTCCTACAATGAGCAGTTCTTC.

The rearrangement uses TRBV28 and TRBJ2-7, with a possible D match to TRBD2 (5 bases). CDR1 is MDHEN and CDR2 is SYDVKM in the germline V gene. The CDR3 extends over 13 amino acids. The V gene lost 10 bases and the J gene lost 6 bases, with 19 bases spanning the gap. CDR3 nucleotides: TGTGCCAACTCCCGAAGCGGTTGGGGCGAGCAGTACTTC. It specifies CANSRSGWGEQYF.

V gene TRBV10-1 combines with J gene TRBJ2-7, with TRBD1 identical over 9 bases. V shed 6 bases and J 5 bases; nucleotides not matched to a gene: 8. CDR1 and CDR2 from the germline V gene are WNHNN and SYGVQD (reference sequence). The CDR3 length is 14 residues. The CDR3 nucleotides read TGCGCCAGCAGCCCCGGACAGGGGTGGAACGAGCAGTACTTC. It is translated as CASSPGQGWNEQYF.

This sequence joins TRBV30 and TRBJ1-5; possibly TRBD1 for D (6 bases). CDR1 GTSNPN and CDR2 SVGIG come from the germline V gene (reference sequence). CDR3 length: 15 residues. The ends were cut back, 0 bases at V and 5 bases at J, with 14 bases in the middle. The CDR3 here is CAWSVRSGVYQPQHF. The CDR3 nucleotides are TGTGCCTGGAGTGTACGGTCAGGGGTGTATCAGCCCCAGCATTTT.

This chain uses TRBV19 with TRBJ2-5; D unresolved. Germline CDR1 and CDR2: LNHDA and SQIVND (reference sequence). V lost 5 bases, J lost 4 bases, and 11 bases lay in between. CDR3 length: 13 amino acids. CDR3 sequence: CASSSDQAETQYF. The CDR3 DNA sequence: TGTGCCAGTAGTTCCGACCAGGCAGAGACCCAGTACTTC. Variable domain in full (rest from reference TRBV19 and TRBJ2-5): DGGITQSPKYLFRKEGQNVTLSCEQNLNHDAMYWYRQDPGQGLRLIYYSQIVNDFQKGDIAEGYSVSREKKESFPLTVTSAQKNPTAFYLCASSSDQAETQYFGPGTRLLVL.

The chain carries TRBV5-4 and TRBJ2-3; possibly TRBD2 for D (6 bases). Germline CDR1 reads SGHNT; CDR2 reads YYREEE (reference sequence). This CDR3 region has 14 residues. V lost 5 bases and J 3 bases, leaving 13 bases between the germline ends. CDR3 DNA sequence: TGTGCCAGCAGTTCGGGACTCGAAACAGATACGCAGTATTTT. Amino acids: CASSSGLETDTQYF. Full variable domain (rest looked up from reference TRBV5-4 and TRBJ2-3): ETGVTQSPTHLIKTRGQQVTLRCSSQSGHNTVSWYQQALGQGPQFIFQYYREEENGRGNFPPRFSGLQFPNYSSELNVNALELDDSALYLCASSSGLETDTQYFGPGTRLTVL.

The CDR3, as DNA: TGCAGTGCGCCCTATACCGGGGAGCTGTTTTTT. Protein sequence: CSAPYTGELFF. This chain joins TRBV20-1 and TRBJ2-2; D unresolved. The V gene lost 6 bases and the J gene lost 5 bases, with 7 bases spanning the gap. CDR1 and CDR2 from the germline V gene are DFQATT and SNEGSKA (reference sequence). The CDR3 extends over 11 amino acids.

This clone has more than one count but fewer than ten. The CDR3, as DNA: TGCGCCAGCAGTGATTCAAGCGGGCTCACAGATACGCAGTATTTT. Amino acids: CASSDSSGLTDTQYF. The chain carries TRBV10-1 and TRBJ2-3, with D possibly matching TRBD2 (6 bases). V lost 3 bases and J 2 bases, leaving 12 bases between the germline ends. The CDR3 contains 15 residues. Germline CDR1 reads WNHNN; CDR2 reads SYGVQD (reference sequence).

V usage is TRBV3-1 (or the pseudogene TRBV3-2) and J usage is TRBJ2-7; unclear D gene. Germline V gene data show CDR1 as LGHDT and CDR2 as YNNKEL (reference sequence). The V gene lost 3 bases and the J gene lost 5 bases, with 8 bases spanning the gap. The CDR3 runs to 12 residues. The CDR3 reads CASSHIRDEQYF. CDR3 nucleotides: TGTGCCAGCAGCCACATACGGGACGAGCAGTACTTC.

DNA for the CDR3: TGTGCCAGCTCACCCGGGACAGCCGATACGCAGTATTTT. Translation gives CASSPGTADTQYF. The rearrangement joins TRBV18 to TRBJ2-3; 7 nucleotides align to TRBD1. Germline CDR1 KGHSH, CDR2 LQKENI. The CDR3 totals 13 residues. J was trimmed by 6 bases and V by 3 bases; bases with no gene match: 3.

V is TRBV30 and J is TRBJ1-5; 9 bases line up with TRBD1. The germline gives CDR1 GTSNPN, CDR2 SVGIG (reference sequence). J lost 4 bases, V lost 3 bases, and 1 base had no gene match. This CDR3 comprises 13 residues. This CDR3 reads CAWSDRGNQPQHF. The CDR3 DNA sequence: TGTGCCTGGAGCGACAGGGGGAATCAGCCCCAGCATTTT.

The chain recombines TRBV28 with TRBJ2-7; 14 positions match TRBD2. The V and J ends lost 5 bases and 3 bases, in that order; junction bases with no gene match: 3. This CDR3 contains 15 residues. Germline V CDR1 and CDR2: MDHEN, SYDVKM. As DNA, the CDR3 is TGTGCCAGCAGTGAAGGACTAGCGGGAGGCTACGAGCAGTACTTC. Amino acid sequence: CASSEGLAGGYEQYF.

The chain combines TRBV27 with TRBJ2-7, with 9 nucleotides matching TRBD1. Germline trimming cut 5 bases from V and 1 base from J; bases unmatched to any gene: 9. This CDR3 spans 16 amino acids. Germline V gives CDR1 MNHEY, CDR2 SMNVEV (reference sequence). CDR3 amino acids: CASSPRSGTGSYEQYF. In nucleotides, the CDR3 is TGTGCCAGCAGTCCCCGTAGTGGGACAGGGTCCTACGAGCAGTACTTC.

This rearrangement joins TRBV25-1 to TRBJ2-5, with 10 bases aligning to TRBD2. This CDR3 has 16 amino acids. Germline trimming cut 1 base from V and 5 bases from J; bases unmatched to any gene: 7. Looked up from germline, CDR1 is MGHDK and CDR2 is SYGVNS. DNA for the CDR3: TGTGCCAGCAGTGAATCGCTAGCGGGAGTTGGGGAGACCCAGTACTTC. Translation: CASSESLAGVGETQYF.

CDR3 loop: CASSQDGYEQYF. Here the CDR3 DNA reads TGTGCCAGCAGCCAAGACGGCTACGAGCAGTACTTC. The V call is TRBV14, the J call TRBJ2-7; D is uncertain. This CDR3 comprises 12 residues. Germline V gene sequence: CDR1 SGHDN, CDR2 FVKESK. V lost 0 bases to trimming and J lost 3 bases, with 3 bases between them.

The chain combines TRBV6-6 with TRBJ1-3; D unresolved. The length of the CDR3 is 13 residues. Trimming cost V 6 bases and J 2 bases, with 8 bases left between them. Per the germline V gene, CDR1 is MNHNY and CDR2 is SVGAGI (reference sequence). The DNA for the CDR3 is TGTGCCAGCAGCCCGGGGACTGGAAACACCATATATTTT. It specifies CASSPGTGNTIYF.

CDR3 nucleotide sequence: TGTGCCAGCAGCCGCCGTGCAGGGGAAGACTATGGCTACACCTTC. Its protein product is CASSRRAGEDYGYTF. The genes are TRBV7-9 and TRBJ1-2, with D possibly matching TRBD1 (6 bases). V gave up 5 bases and J gave up 3 bases, with 16 bases separating them. The CDR3 is 15 residues long. Germline V gene sequence: CDR1 SEHNR, CDR2 FQNEAQ (reference sequence).

V usage is TRBV4-3 and J usage is TRBJ2-1; possible D gene TRBD2, 5 bases. This CDR3 is built from 16 residues. Trimming removed 2 bases from V and 4 bases from J, with 15 bases in between. Germline V lookup: CDR1 LGHNA, CDR2 YSLEER. In DNA, the CDR3 is TGCGCCAGCAGCCAAAACCCACGTGGAGGATACAATGAGCAGTTCTTC. As protein: CASSQNPRGGYNEQFF.

The rearrangement links TRBV6-5 to TRBJ1-2; 7 nucleotides align to TRBD1. The trim removed 0 bases at V and 4 bases at J, leaving 5 bases unmatched. This CDR3 comprises 15 residues. The V gene's germline CDR1 is MNHEY and CDR2 SVGAGI. The CDR3 DNA is TGTGCCAGCAGTTACTCCGGGACAGATCCCTATGGCTACACCTTC. This sequence encodes CASSYSGTDPYGYTF.

This chain connects TRBV2 to TRBJ2-4; D is perhaps TRBD1 (5 bases). The CDR3 runs to 11 residues. Looked up from germline, CDR1 is SNHLY and CDR2 is FYNNEI. Trimming removed 4 bases from V and 9 bases from J, with 7 bases in between. CDR3 bases: TGTGCCAGCAGTGGGCAGGGCATTCAGTACTTC. Translated, it gives CASSGQGIQYF.

The rearrangement uses TRBV25-1 and TRBJ1-3; 7 bases line up with TRBD1. V lost 9 bases and J lost 4; bases outside the gene matches: 15. Per the germline V gene, CDR1 is MGHDK and CDR2 is SYGVNS. CDR3 length: 16 amino acids. The CDR3 DNA follows: TGTGCCAGTTCCTGGACAGGTCGAGGATCGGGAAACACCATATATTTT. It yields the protein CASSWTGRGSGNTIYF. The complete variable domain, with remaining parts taken from reference TRBV25-1 and TRBJ1-3, reads EADIYQTPRYLVIGTGKKITLECSQTMGHDKMYWYQQDPGMELHLIHYSYGVNSTEKGDLSSESTVSRIRTEHFPLTLESARPSHTSQYLCASSWTGRGSGNTIYFGEGSWLTVV.

CDR3 residues: CAWSPAGRAFF. The CDR3 coding sequence is TGTGCCTGGAGTCCCGCTGGTAGAGCTTTCTTT. This chain joins TRBV30 and TRBJ1-1; D gene uncertain. Germline V CDR1 and CDR2: GTSNPN, SVGIG (reference sequence). The CDR3 contains 11 residues. Deletions cut 2 bases from V and 10 bases from J, with 11 bases between.

CDR3 bases: TGTGCCACCAGCAGGGGGACTAGCGGGAGCACAGATACGCAGTATTTT. It yields the protein CATSRGTSGSTDTQYF. The chain has TRBV15 and TRBJ2-3; 12 bases agree with TRBD2. This CDR3 region has 16 residues. Germline-derived CDR1 and CDR2 are LNHNV and YYDKDF (reference sequence). V shed 3 bases and J 0 bases; nucleotides not matched to a gene: 1. Looking up the rest from reference TRBV15 and TRBJ2-3 gives the full variable domain: DAMVIQNPRYQVTQFGKPVTLSCSQTLNHNVMYWYQQKSSQAPKLLFHYYDKDFNNEADTPDNFQSRRPNTSFCFLDIRSPGLGDTAMYLCATSRGTSGSTDTQYFGPGTRLTVL.

The CDR3: CASTLNTEAFF. CDR3 coding DNA: TGTGCCAGCACCTTGAACACTGAAGCTTTCTTT. The chain recombines TRBV28 with TRBJ1-1; D remains ambiguous. Between the trimmed V and J ends, which lost 7 bases and 0 bases, there was a span of 3 bases. This CDR3 spans 11 amino acids. The V gene's germline CDR1 is MDHEN and CDR2 SYDVKM.

CDR3 DNA: TGTGCCTGGAGTCCCGCCGGGGCTTTAGCGGGAGGTGAGCAGTTCTTC. It codes for CAWSPAGALAGGEQFF. The rearrangement uses TRBV30 and TRBJ2-1, with TRBD2 matching 10 bases. Germline values: CDR1 GTSNPN, CDR2 SVGIG (reference sequence). This CDR3 region has 16 residues. V lost 2 bases, J lost 9 bases, and 13 bases stayed unmatched. Complete variable domain (other parts from reference TRBV30 and TRBJ2-1): SQTIHQWPATLVQPVGSPLSLECTVEGTSNPNLYWYRQAAGRGLQLLFYSVGIGQISSEVPQNLSASRPQDRQFILSSKKLLLSDSGFYLCAWSPAGALAGGEQFFGPGTRLTVL.

About this clone itself: The sample contains more than one DNA sequence encoding this CDR3. The chain has TRBV6-4 and TRBJ2-1; TRBD2 agrees at 11 bases. The germline V gene has CDR1 MRHNA and CDR2 SNTAGT. With 4 bases clipped from V and 6 bases from J, the junction kept 2 bases outside the gene matches. This CDR3 contains 14 residues. As DNA, the CDR3 is TGTGCCAGCAGTGGCCTAGCGGGAGGCAATGAGCAGTTCTTC. It encodes CASSGLAGGNEQFF.

CDR3 loop: CASSLAPGAPGGYTF. In DNA form, the CDR3 reads TGTGCCAGCAGCTTAGCCCCAGGGGCTCCGGGAGGCTACACCTTC. J is TRBJ1-2 and V is TRBV7-6; weak D call: TRBD1 (6 bases). Between the trimmed V and J ends, which lost 0 bases and 8 bases, there was a span of 16 bases. The CDR3 has 15 residues. Germline V lookup: CDR1 SGHVS, CDR2 FNYEAQ.

The rearrangement joins TRBV7-9 to TRBJ1-2, with 9 bases aligning to TRBD1. The CDR3 runs to 14 residues. The germline V gene encodes CDR1 SEHNR and CDR2 FQNEAQ (reference sequence). J was trimmed by 6 bases and V by 6 bases; bases with no gene match: 8. CDR3 residues: CASSWDRVSDGYTF. The CDR3 DNA reads as TGTGCCAGCAGTTGGGACAGGGTTTCTGATGGCTACACCTTC. Full variable domain (rest looked up from reference TRBV7-9 and TRBJ1-2): DTGVSQNPRHKITKRGQNVTFRCDPISEHNRLYWYRQTLGQGPEFLTYFQNEAQLEKSRLLSDRFSAERPKGSFSTLEIQRTEQGDSAMYLCASSWDRVSDGYTFGSGTRLTVV.

The chain recombines TRBV28 with TRBJ1-6, with unresolved D. Trimming removed 1 base from V and 7 bases from J, with 11 bases in between. The CDR3 sequence is 15 residues long. Germline values: CDR1 MDHEN, CDR2 SYDVKM. CDR3 region: CASSLSGVGNSPLHF. CDR3 nucleotide sequence: TGTGCCAGCAGTTTATCGGGAGTTGGGAATTCACCCCTCCACTTT. The whole variable domain, remainder taken from reference TRBV28 and TRBJ1-6, is DVKVTQSSRYLVKRTGEKVFLECVQDMDHENMFWYRQDPGLGLRLIYFSYDVKMKEKGDIPEGYSVSREKKERFSLILESASTNQTSMYLCASSLSGVGNSPLHFGNGTRLTVT.